This entry lists 6 T cell receptor beta chains sequenced from one sample in a study of blood T cell repertoires in COVID-19. TCRdb's copy holds only in-frame clones and misses some; the assay was immunoSEQ multiplex PCR. Counted here are roughly 220,000 clones, 80% occurring once; the ten biggest clones make up approximately 6%. What was sequenced was peripheral blood. These receptors were collected from a woman aged 70-85 years with acute or convalescent COVID-19.

This clone was picked up one time. This chain joins TRBV5-6 and TRBJ1-4, with 9 bases that match TRBD1. CDR1 and CDR2 (germline): SGHDT, YYEEEE. The J segment lost 6 bases and the V segment lost 3 bases, leaving 6 bases of the junction unmatched. The CDR3 contains 15 residues. CDR3 in amino acids: CASSSGTGSYEKLFF. CDR3 nucleotides: TGTGCCAGCAGCTCCGGGACAGGGAGTTATGAAAAACTGTTTTTT.

The chain recombines TRBV30 with TRBJ2-1; 8 nucleotides agree with TRBD2. There are 14 residues in the CDR3. CDR1 and CDR2 from the germline V gene are GTSNPN and SVGIG (reference sequence). The V and J ends lost 2 bases and 7 bases, in that order; junction bases with no gene match: 7. CDR3 residues: CAWSYETGGNEQFF. The CDR3 DNA is TGTGCCTGGAGTTACGAAACGGGAGGGAATGAGCAGTTCTTC.

This chain uses TRBV29-1 with TRBJ2-7; 7 positions agree with TRBD1. The germline V gene encodes CDR1 SQVTM and CDR2 ANQGSEA. V dropped 6 bases and J dropped 3; count of bases not matched to a gene: 14. This CDR3 region has 15 residues. This CDR3 reads CSVLKLRDRDYEQYF. CDR3 bases: TGCAGCGTGCTTAAACTCCGGGACAGAGACTACGAGCAGTACTTC.

J is TRBJ1-1 and V is TRBV18, with 7 positions matching TRBD1. V lost 3 bases to trimming and J lost 7 bases; unmatched junction nucleotides: 11. The CDR3 totals 15 residues. Germline V gives CDR1 KGHSH, CDR2 LQKENI. As DNA, the CDR3 is TGTGCCAGCTCACCGCCGGGACAGCTATCTTTTGAAGCTTTCTTT. The encoded protein is CASSPPGQLSFEAFF.

The chain uses TRBV6-2 or TRBV6-3 and TRBJ1-5; 8 bases align to TRBD1. Germline V gene data show CDR1 as MNHEY and CDR2 as SVGEGT. J gave up 2 bases and V 2 bases, and 5 bases lay outside the gene matches. The CDR3 length is 16 residues. Here the CDR3 reads CASSYLGQGGNQPQHF. The CDR3 nucleotides are TGTGCCAGCAGTTACCTTGGACAGGGTGGCAATCAGCCCCAGCATTTT.

V usage is TRBV11-2 and J usage is TRBJ1-2; 9 positions match TRBD1. The CDR3 sequence is 16 residues long. CDR1 and CDR2 (germline): SGHAT, FQNNGV. With V trimmed by 5 bases and J by 3 bases, 10 bases remained unmatched. The DNA for the CDR3 is TGTGCCAGCAGCCCCGGGACAGGGTATGGGGACTATGGCTACACCTTC. Residues: CASSPGTGYGDYGYTF.